This T cell receptor beta chain came from a study of beta chain features in type 1 diabetes. Points from the study as a whole: Shorter templates may be favored by PCR, equally so in patients and controls. Among patients with Type 1 diabetes, TCRB CDR3s were moderately but significantly shorter in every one of the four CD4+ subsets. cDNA-based sequencing might over-represent cells highly expressing TCR.

This CDR3 is built from 13 residues. The V end was cut by 3 bases, the J end by 2 bases, with 7 bases between. The germline CDR1 and CDR2 sequences are KGHSH and LQKENI. About this clone: Its antigen is unidentified. Other DNA variants within this sample encode the same CDR3.

Since all of the isolated RNA was reverse transcribed, expressed TCRB transcripts were what got sequenced. The average read count of naive, central memory and regulatory T cell samples was around 3.6 million. Repertoires were generated with immunoSEQ multiplex PCR, while TCRdb's copy carries only in-frame clones and drops some. The table has 600,000 to 750,000 clones, over 10% seen once; the top ten hold roughly 0.11%. This receptor was obtained from a man aged 25 to 45 with type 1 diabetes. Specimen: naive CD4+ T cells from blood. The chain employs TRBV18 and TRBJ2-5; D is ambiguous. The CDR3 spells CASSPGPQETQYF. DNA for the CDR3: TGTGCCAGCTCACCGGGTCCACAAGAGACCCAGTACTTC.